The entry below describes one TCR beta chain. Antigen unknown. TCRdb keeps only in-frame clones here, not all; method: immunoSEQ multiplex PCR. The sample shows roughly 350,000 clones, roughly 88% of them seen only once. V was trimmed by 6 bases and J by 6 bases, leaving 11 bases between them. CDR1 is LNHDA and CDR2 is SQIVND in the germline V gene (reference sequence). This CDR3 contains 13 residues. This record belongs to a study of cytomegalovirus exposure and HLA in healthy donors. While the first cohort had 650 to 850 subjects, the donors belonged to the separate validation cohort of about 130 subjects. Findings and limits, study-wide: Researchers catalogued about 160 TCR beta chains as cytomegalovirus-associated.

Input material: PBMCs. The chain carries TRBV19 and TRBJ2-2, with D possibly TRBD1 on 6 matching bases. The receptor's source is a woman aged 18-29 years in good health and CMV-seronegative. The CDR3 region is CASRDDRPGELFF. CDR3 bases: TGTGCCAGTAGGGACGACAGGCCCGGGGAGCTGTTTTTT.